Listed below are T cell receptor beta chains from one sample, sequenced in a study of cytomegalovirus exposure and HLA in healthy donors. The data were produced by immunoSEQ multiplex PCR, yet TCRdb's version contains in-frame clones alone and is incomplete. This sample has more than 95,000 clones, with approximately 80% found just once. Source material: PBMCs. These receptors originate from a woman aged 18-35 years in good health and CMV-seropositive. The CDR3 runs from the conserved cysteine through the conserved F or W. The D gene is left open where the match is weak. Clone size, where shown, is once, few, many, or a class for clones that have expanded.

TRBJ1-2 | TRBV11-3 | . | . | TGTGCCAGCCGAGGCGGAGGGGAAAATGACTATGGCTACACCTTC | CASRGGGENDYGYTF
TRBJ1-2 | TRBV28 | TRBD1 | once | TGTGCCAGCAAAAATACAGGGGGGGCTAACTATGGCTACACCTTC | CASKNTGGANYGYTF
TRBJ2-7 | TRBV11-3 | TRBD2 | . | TGTGCCAGCAGCATCTTAGCGGGAGGCGAGCAGTACTTC | CASSILAGGEQYF
TRBJ2-1 | TRBV4-2 | . | . | TGTGCCAGCACTCACGGCCTCGCGGACAATGAGCAGTTCTTC | CASTHGLADNEQFF
TRBJ1-3 | TRBV29-1 | . | once | TGCAGCGCATTGACAGATTCTGGAAACACCATATATTTT | CSALTDSGNTIYF
TRBJ1-2 | TRBV2 | . | . | TGTGCCAGCACCTCGGACAGTTATGGCTACACCTTC | CASTSDSYGYTF
TRBJ2-1 | TRBV10-3 | . | . | TGTGCCATCAGTGAGGTCCGGGACAAGGCCTACAATGAGCAGTTCTTC | CAISEVRDKAYNEQFF
TRBJ2-7 | TRBV19 | . | . | TGTGCCAGTAGTGTGACAGACCAGCTCTACGAGCAGTACTTC | CASSVTDQLYEQYF
TRBJ2-5 | TRBV19 | TRBD2 | . | TGTGCCAGTAGTAAAGCGGGAGCCCGGGTGACCCAGTACTTC | CASSKAGARVTQYF
TRBJ1-2 | TRBV28 | TRBD1 | few | TGTGCCAGCAGTTACCGGACAGGGGAAGGCTACACCTTC | CASSYRTGEGYTF
TRBJ2-1 | TRBV28 | TRBD2 | . | TGTGCCAGCAGCCCACTAGCGGGACAAAAAGGGGCCTACAATGAGCAGTTCTTC | CASSPLAGQKGAYNEQFF
TRBJ2-3 | TRBV19 | TRBD2 | . | TGTGCCAGTAGTATTCGGGGGGAAGAAAGCACAGATACGCAGTATTTT | CASSIRGEESTDTQYF
TRBJ2-7 | TRBV30 | TRBD2 | . | TGTGCCTGGGTCCAAGCGGGACTACGAAAGCAGTACTTC | CAWVQAGLRKQYF
TRBJ2-7 | TRBV28 | TRBD2 | . | TGTGCCAGCAGTTTTCGCGCCAGCGGGAGGGCCCATTACGAGCAGTACTTC | CASSFRASGRAHYEQYF
TRBJ1-2 | TRBV4-1 | TRBD1 | few | TGCGCCAGCAGCCAAGATCCCGGACAGGGAAGATATGGCTACACCTTC | CASSQDPGQGRYGYTF
TRBJ2-5 | TRBV7-9 | . | once | TGTGCCAGCAGCGCCACAGGGACGGCCAAAGAGACCCAGTACTTC | CASSATGTAKETQYF
TRBJ1-1 | TRBV10-3 | . | few | TGTGCCATCAGTGACAGGAACACTGAAGCTTTCTTT | CAISDRNTEAFF
TRBJ2-7 | TRBV19 | TRBD2 | once | TGTGCCAGTAGTATAGGGGTAGCGGGGGTTTTCGGCGAGCAGTACTTC | CASSIGVAGVFGEQYF
TRBJ1-1 | TRBV18 | . | . | TGTGCCAGCTCACCATACGCAGGGAACATGAACACTGAAGCTTTCTTT | CASSPYAGNMNTEAFF
TRBJ1-2 | TRBV2 | . | . | TGTGCCAGCAGTGAAGCGCCTGCCAGGGAGGATGGCTACACCTTC | CASSEAPAREDGYTF
TRBJ1-5 | TRBV28 | TRBD1 | . | TGTGCCAGCAGTTCACAAACCAGGGGGCGAACGGATCAGCCCCAGCATTTT | CASSSQTRGRTDQPQHF
TRBJ1-6 | TRBV5-4 | TRBD1 | . | TGTGCCAGCAGGGGGACAGGGGCGCTTAATTCACCCCTCCACTTT | CASRGTGALNSPLHF
TRBJ2-7 | TRBV7-6 | . | once | TGTGCCAGCAGCTTAGCTCCAGCGACCAACAACGAGCAGTACTTC | CASSLAPATNNEQYF
TRBJ2-7 | TRBV11-2 | . | few | TGTGCCAGCAGCTTAGTTCCAGCCTACGAGCAGTACTTC | CASSLVPAYEQYF
TRBJ2-1 | TRBV5-1 | TRBD1 | . | TGCGCCAGCGGCGCAGGGGGCGCGCTTATCAATGAGCAGTTCTTC | CASGAGGALINEQFF
TRBJ1-6 | TRBV6-7 | TRBD1 | . | TGTGCCACCAGGGACAGGGGGAACAGCGGGAATTCACCCCTCCACTTT | CATRDRGNSGNSPLHF
TRBJ1-5 | TRBV2 | . | . | TGTGCCAGCAGTGAATCCCACCCGGGGTCGCAGCCCCAGCATTTT | CASSESHPGSQPQHF
TRBJ1-1 | TRBV27 | . | once | TGTGCCAGCTCTCGTTCCAGGGGCACTGAAGCTTTCTTT | CASSRSRGTEAFF
TRBJ2-5 | TRBV6-6 | . | . | TGTGCCAGCAGTCTACAGCGGGTAGAGACCCAGTACTTC | CASSLQRVETQYF
TRBJ1-2 | TRBV7-8 | . | . | TGTGCCAGCAGCTTAGCGGGCACCAGCTTCTATGGCTACACCTTC | CASSLAGTSFYGYTF
TRBJ2-1 | TRBV11-2 | TRBD2 | . | TGTGCCAGCAGCTCCCGGGTTAGCGGGGATTACAATGAGCAGTTCTTC | CASSSRVSGDYNEQFF
TRBJ2-7 | TRBV4-1 | . | . | TGCGCCAGCAGCCAAGTCGGCTCCTACGAGCAGTACTTC | CASSQVGSYEQYF
TRBJ2-3 | TRBV6-5 | TRBD2 | . | TGTGCCAGCAGTTACGCTAGCGGGAGCACAGATACGCAGTATTTT | CASSYASGSTDTQYF
TRBJ2-2 | TRBV19 | . | . | TGTGCCAGTAGTATAGGTCTCGGGGAGCTGTTTTTT | CASSIGLGELFF